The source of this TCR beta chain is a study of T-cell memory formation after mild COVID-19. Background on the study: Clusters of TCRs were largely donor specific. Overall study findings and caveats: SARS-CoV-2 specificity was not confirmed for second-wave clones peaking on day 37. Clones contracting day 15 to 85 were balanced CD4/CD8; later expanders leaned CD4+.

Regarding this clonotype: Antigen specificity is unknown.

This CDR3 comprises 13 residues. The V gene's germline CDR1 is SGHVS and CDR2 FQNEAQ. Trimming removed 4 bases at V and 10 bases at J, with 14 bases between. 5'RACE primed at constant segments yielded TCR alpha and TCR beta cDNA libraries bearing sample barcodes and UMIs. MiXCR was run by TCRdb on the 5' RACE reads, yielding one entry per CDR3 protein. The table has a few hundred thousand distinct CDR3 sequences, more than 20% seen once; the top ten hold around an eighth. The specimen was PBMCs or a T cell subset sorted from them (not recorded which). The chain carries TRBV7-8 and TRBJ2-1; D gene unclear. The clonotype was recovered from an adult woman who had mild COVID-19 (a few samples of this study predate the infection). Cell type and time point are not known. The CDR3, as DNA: TGTGCCAGCAGCTCCGACTTCTCCGGGGAGCAGTTCTTC. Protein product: CASSSDFSGEQFF.